This TCR beta chain was recorded in a study of OX40 agonist ivuxolimab in advanced cancers. Study overall: Patients' therapy was ivuxolimab, an antibody that acts as an agonist of OX40 (CD134).

Details on this clone: The antigen is not known.

General study findings and limits: Determination of antigen specificity was not performed for the expanded peripheral T cells.

TCRdb's copy holds only in-frame clones and misses some; the assay was immunoSEQ multiplex PCR. The table has approximately 45,000 clones, roughly four fifths seen once; the top ten hold about 2%. CDR1 is GTSNPN, CDR2 SVGIG, per germline (reference sequence). The CDR3 is 13 amino acids. With 4 bases removed from V and 0 bases from J, the gap between germline ends came to 7 bases. The origin of this receptor is an adult with an advanced solid tumor such as melanoma, head and neck, liver or kidney cancer. The rearrangement uses TRBV30 and TRBJ1-3; D uncertain. The sequencing used CD4+ or CD8+ T cells sorted from blood, collected in a trial of the OX40 agonist ivuxolimab. DNA of the CDR3: TGTGCCTGGAATAGGGACTCTGGAAACACCATATATTTT. It is translated as CAWNRDSGNTIYF.